Listed below are T cell receptor beta chains from one sample, sequenced in a study of blood T cell repertoires in COVID-19. This table comes from immunoSEQ multiplex PCR, and its TCRdb copy is limited to in-frame clones, with some not included. The sample includes roughly 60,000 clones, 78% of them seen just once. Source material: peripheral blood. All receptors derive from a human donor in a cohort sampled during active COVID-19. The CDR3 runs from the conserved cysteine through the conserved F or W. Fields, in order: clone size, J gene, D gene, V gene, CDR3 DNA, CDR3 protein. D genes are given only for firm matches. Size is stated for part of the rows, as once, few or many counts, or as a class when the clone is expanded.

many,TRBJ1-5,NA,TRBV30,TGTGCCTGGAGTGTTCAGGGATCCCAGCCCCAGCATTTT,CAWSVQGSQPQHF
once,TRBJ2-3,NA,TRBV7-9,TGTGCCAGCAGCAGGCAGGGGTGGGATACGCAGTATTTT,CASSRQGWDTQYF
NA,TRBJ1-2,NA,TRBV19,TGTGCCAGTAAGGTACAGGCTAACTATGGCTACACCTTC,CASKVQANYGYTF
NA,TRBJ2-1,NA,TRBV10-3,TGTGCCATCAGTGACTGGCGGGACAATGAGCAGTTCTTC,CAISDWRDNEQFF
once,TRBJ2-1,TRBD1,TRBV25-1,TGTGCCAGCAGCCGGACAGGGTGGGTAGAAAATGAGCAGTTCTTC,CASSRTGWVENEQFF
NA,TRBJ1-3,TRBD1,TRBV6-5,TGTGCCAGCAGTTACCGACAGGGGGGCGGAAACACCATATATTTT,CASSYRQGGGNTIYF
NA,TRBJ2-1,NA,TRBV3-1/TRBV3-2,TGTGCCAGCAGCCAGGACAAGAACAATGAGCAGTTCTTC,CASSQDKNNEQFF
NA,TRBJ2-3,TRBD2,TRBV7-2,TGTGCCAGCAGCACCGGACTAGCGGGGCGTTACACAGATACGCAGTATTTT,CASSTGLAGRYTDTQYF
NA,TRBJ2-3,NA,TRBV7-2,TGTGCCAGCAGCCTAAACGCACCGGGACTTACGCAGTATTTT,CASSLNAPGLTQYF
NA,TRBJ2-7,TRBD1,TRBV29-1,TGCAGCGTGGGGGGACAGGGGGCCCACGAGCAGTACTTC,CSVGGQGAHEQYF
NA,TRBJ2-7,TRBD2,TRBV28,TGTGCCAGCAGCCCCACAGCGGGGGCCCTCTCCTACGAGCAGTACTTC,CASSPTAGALSYEQYF
NA,TRBJ2-5,TRBD2,TRBV5-1,TGCGCCAGCAGCGCGGGACTAGCCGGAGAGACCCAGTACTTC,CASSAGLAGETQYF
NA,TRBJ2-7,TRBD2,TRBV27,TGTGCCAGCAGGAGGGGGACTAGCGGGGGAGCCTACGAGCAGTACTTC,CASRRGTSGGAYEQYF
few,TRBJ2-3,TRBD2,TRBV2,TGTGCCAGCGGAGGGAGTAGCGGGAGGCTTATATATACGCAGTATTTT,CASGGSSGRLIYTQYF
NA,TRBJ1-2,NA,TRBV12-5,TGTGCTAGTGGGTCCCCGAGTCGTGGCTACACCTTC,CASGSPSRGYTF
NA,TRBJ2-7,NA,TRBV11-3,TGTGCCAGCAGCTTAGGTGGGACACAATCCTACGAGCAGTACTTC,CASSLGGTQSYEQYF
NA,TRBJ2-1,NA,TRBV6-2/TRBV6-3,TGTGCCAGCAGCCTTTATACAGCTTGGGAGTACAATGAGCAGTTCTTC,CASSLYTAWEYNEQFF
once,TRBJ2-5,NA,TRBV5-1,TGCGCCAGCAGCTTGGAAGGCAGGGGGAGGGAGACCCAGTACTTC,CASSLEGRGRETQYF
NA,TRBJ2-7,TRBD1,TRBV6-2/TRBV6-3,TGTGCCAGCAGTTTGGTCAGGGGGCGCCTTCCGGAAGTCTTC,CASSLVRGRLPEVF
NA,TRBJ1-6,NA,TRBV2,TGTGCCAGCGGGGACACCTCCTATAATTCACCCCTCCACTTT,CASGDTSYNSPLHF
NA,TRBJ2-1,TRBD2,TRBV27,TGTGCCAGCAGTTTGACTAGCGGGACCAATGAGCAGTTCTTC,CASSLTSGTNEQFF
NA,TRBJ2-5,TRBD2,TRBV10-3,TGTGCCATCAGTGAGGGACTAGCGGGGGGCCAAGAGACCCAGTACTTC,CAISEGLAGGQETQYF
NA,TRBJ2-1,TRBD2,TRBV9,TGTGCCAGCAGCCCCGGGACTAGTAGAAGTGGTGAGCAGTTCTTC,CASSPGTSRSGEQFF
NA,TRBJ2-7,TRBD2,TRBV7-2,TGTGCCAGCAGCCTCCAGACTAGCGGGGGAGCTTATTCCTACGAGCAGTACTTC,CASSLQTSGGAYSYEQYF
NA,TRBJ1-4,NA,TRBV20-1,TGCAGTGCTAGTGGGGGTGGGGCCAACGTTGGTGAAAAACTGTTTTTT,CSASGGGANVGEKLFF
NA,TRBJ1-1,NA,TRBV3-1/TRBV3-2,TGTGCCAGCGGACAGTTGAACACTGAAGCTTTCTTT,CASGQLNTEAFF
NA,TRBJ2-7,TRBD1,TRBV6-5,TGTGCCAGCAGATTCGACAGGGCTAGCTACGAGCAGTACTTC,CASRFDRASYEQYF
once,TRBJ1-1,TRBD1,TRBV5-1,TGCGCCAGCAGTTCCAATCCAGGGACAGGAACTGAAGCTTTCTTT,CASSSNPGTGTEAFF
NA,TRBJ2-1,TRBD2,TRBV29-1,TGCAGCGTTGATGGTCTAGCGGGAGGTAGTTCGTATGAGCAGTTCTTC,CSVDGLAGGSSYEQFF
NA,TRBJ2-1,TRBD2,TRBV9,TGTGCCAGCAGCCCGGGGGCTCTAGCGGGAGCTTTCTTC,CASSPGALAGAFF
NA,TRBJ2-7,TRBD2,TRBV29-1,TGCAGCGTTGAACTAGCGGGCCCCTCCTACGAGCAGTACTTC,CSVELAGPSYEQYF
few,TRBJ2-7,NA,TRBV7-9,TGTGCCAGCAGCCGACTAGACTACGAGCAGTACTTC,CASSRLDYEQYF
NA,TRBJ1-6,NA,TRBV11-1,TGTGCCAGCAGCTTAAACCGTGGGGGGAATTCACCCCTCCACTTT,CASSLNRGGNSPLHF
NA,TRBJ1-3,NA,TRBV3-1/TRBV3-2,TGTGCCAGCAGTCTTAGGGGGAGCGGAAACACCATATATTTT,CASSLRGSGNTIYF
few,TRBJ2-2,TRBD2,TRBV7-6,TGTGCCAGCAGCTTAGAGGCGGGGGGCATGAACACCGGGGAGCTGTTTTTT,CASSLEAGGMNTGELFF
NA,TRBJ2-7,NA,TRBV5-6,TGTGCCAGCAGCCCAGGGTTCGGGACTGAAACCTACGAGCAGTACTTC,CASSPGFGTETYEQYF
NA,TRBJ2-5,NA,TRBV20-1,TGCAGTGCTAGTTCCCGGGGTATCCAAGAGACCCAGTACTTC,CSASSRGIQETQYF
NA,TRBJ2-7,TRBD2,TRBV10-2,TGCGCCAGCGGTTCTAGCGGGAGCCGGAGAACCTACGAGCAGTACTTC,CASGSSGSRRTYEQYF
NA,TRBJ2-3,TRBD2,TRBV5-5,TGTGCCAGCAGCTTATTTAGCGGGGAGTCAGATACGCAGTATTTT,CASSLFSGESDTQYF
NA,TRBJ2-1,TRBD2,TRBV7-8,TGTGCCAGCAGCTTACGGTTAACTAGCGGTGGCGATGAGCAGTTCTTC,CASSLRLTSGGDEQFF
few,TRBJ2-2,NA,TRBV7-2,TGTGCCAGCAGTTTAGAGGAGGGCAGAGAGCTGTTTTTT,CASSLEEGRELFF
many,TRBJ2-1,TRBD1,TRBV7-9,TGTGCCAGCAGCTCAGCCCTCGGACAGGGGGCGAGTCACTACAATGAGCAGTTCTTC,CASSSALGQGASHYNEQFF
NA,TRBJ2-1,NA,TRBV14,TGTGCCAGCAGCCAAGAAGCACCCTACAATGAGCAGTTCTTC,CASSQEAPYNEQFF
NA,TRBJ1-4,TRBD1,TRBV5-1,TGCGCCAGCACCCGAACACAGGGGACTAATGAAAAACTGTTTTTT,CASTRTQGTNEKLFF